A selection of T cell receptor beta chains follows, all from one sample in a study of blood T cell repertoires in COVID-19. The method was immunoSEQ multiplex PCR; TCRdb's version includes in-frame clones alone and lacks a portion of them. The table has hundreds of thousands of clones, roughly 89% seen once. What was sequenced was peripheral blood. All receptors come from a woman aged 18-29 years who had recovered from COVID-19. The CDR3 runs from the conserved cysteine through the conserved F or W. Each record gives: J gene, CDR3 length, D gene, V gene, clone size, CDR3 protein, CDR3 DNA. A D gene is named only where the DNA matches it firmly. Expanded clones get a size class; other rows say once, few or many, or leave the size out.

j_call: TRBJ2-2
cdr3_length: 14
d_call: NA
v_call: TRBV29-1
clone_size: NA
cdr3_aa: CSARLDPNTGELFF
cdr3_nt: TGCAGCGCTAGACTAGATCCGAACACCGGGGAGCTGTTTTTT

j_call: TRBJ2-1
cdr3_length: 15
d_call: NA
v_call: TRBV11-3
clone_size: NA
cdr3_aa: CASSLAGLTYNEQFF
cdr3_nt: TGTGCCAGCAGCTTAGCGGGACTGACCTACAATGAGCAGTTCTTC

j_call: TRBJ2-1
cdr3_length: 14
d_call: NA
v_call: TRBV29-1
clone_size: NA
cdr3_aa: CSVALNPRDREQFF
cdr3_nt: TGCAGCGTTGCCCTAAATCCCCGTGACAGGGAGCAGTTCTTC

j_call: TRBJ2-1
cdr3_length: 15
d_call: TRBD2
v_call: TRBV5-1
clone_size: NA
cdr3_aa: CASSPGLADLNEQFF
cdr3_nt: TGCGCCAGCAGCCCTGGACTAGCAGACCTCAATGAGCAGTTCTTC

j_call: TRBJ1-2
cdr3_length: 14
d_call: TRBD1
v_call: TRBV11-3
clone_size: once
cdr3_aa: CASSLDPLGQGYTF
cdr3_nt: TGTGCCAGCAGCTTAGATCCCCTGGGACAGGGCTACACCTTC

j_call: TRBJ1-3
cdr3_length: 16
d_call: NA
v_call: TRBV13
clone_size: NA
cdr3_aa: CASSLWGHHSGNTIYF
cdr3_nt: TGTGCCAGCAGCTTATGGGGACATCACTCTGGAAACACCATATATTTT

j_call: TRBJ2-1
cdr3_length: 13
d_call: TRBD2
v_call: TRBV12-3/TRBV12-4
clone_size: NA
cdr3_aa: CASSFGLDNEQFF
cdr3_nt: TGTGCCAGCAGTTTTGGACTAGACAATGAGCAGTTCTTC

j_call: TRBJ2-3
cdr3_length: 15
d_call: TRBD2
v_call: TRBV20-1
clone_size: NA
cdr3_aa: CSASRSGTSTDTQYF
cdr3_nt: TGCAGTGCTAGTCGAAGCGGGACTAGCACAGATACGCAGTATTTT

j_call: TRBJ1-3
cdr3_length: 14
d_call: NA
v_call: TRBV11-2
clone_size: NA
cdr3_aa: CASSLGTAGNTIYF
cdr3_nt: TGTGCCAGCAGCTTAGGGACAGCCGGAAACACCATATATTTT

j_call: TRBJ2-1
cdr3_length: 16
d_call: TRBD1
v_call: TRBV19
clone_size: NA
cdr3_aa: CASSISGTGSYNEQFF
cdr3_nt: TGTGCCAGTAGTATTTCGGGGACAGGTAGTTACAATGAGCAGTTCTTC

j_call: TRBJ2-2
cdr3_length: 15
d_call: TRBD1
v_call: TRBV5-1
clone_size: NA
cdr3_aa: CASSLGDRGTGELFF
cdr3_nt: TGCGCCAGCAGCTTGGGGGACAGGGGTACCGGGGAGCTGTTTTTT

j_call: TRBJ1-2
cdr3_length: 15
d_call: TRBD1
v_call: TRBV6-5
clone_size: once
cdr3_aa: CASSRGTGGFYGYTF
cdr3_nt: TGTGCCAGCAGTCGAGGGACAGGGGGGTTCTATGGCTACACCTTC

j_call: TRBJ1-1
cdr3_length: 12
d_call: TRBD1
v_call: TRBV5-6
clone_size: NA
cdr3_aa: CASSSGTGGLFF
cdr3_nt: TGTGCCAGCAGCTCGGGGACAGGGGGGCTCTTCTTT

j_call: TRBJ1-1
cdr3_length: 15
d_call: TRBD1
v_call: TRBV11-3
clone_size: NA
cdr3_aa: CASSLTYGTGWKAFF
cdr3_nt: TGTGCCAGCAGCCTCACCTATGGGACAGGGTGGAAAGCTTTCTTT

j_call: TRBJ2-1
cdr3_length: 15
d_call: TRBD2
v_call: TRBV28
clone_size: NA
cdr3_aa: CASSQQRLAGGEQFF
cdr3_nt: TGTGCCAGCAGTCAACAGCGACTAGCGGGAGGTGAGCAGTTCTTC

j_call: TRBJ2-5
cdr3_length: 16
d_call: TRBD2
v_call: TRBV9
clone_size: NA
cdr3_aa: CASSTVASGGRETQYF
cdr3_nt: TGTGCCAGCAGCACCGTGGCCAGTGGCGGGAGAGAGACCCAGTACTTC

j_call: TRBJ2-1
cdr3_length: 13
d_call: TRBD2
v_call: TRBV7-2
clone_size: few
cdr3_aa: CASSLDPGEGQFF
cdr3_nt: TGTGCCAGCAGCTTAGACCCCGGGGAGGGGCAGTTCTTC

j_call: TRBJ2-2
cdr3_length: 15
d_call: TRBD2
v_call: TRBV9
clone_size: NA
cdr3_aa: CASSVSGGPTGELFF
cdr3_nt: TGTGCCAGCAGCGTTTCGGGAGGTCCCACCGGGGAGCTGTTTTTT

j_call: TRBJ2-3
cdr3_length: 13
d_call: NA
v_call: TRBV6-2/TRBV6-3
clone_size: NA
cdr3_aa: CASSYDSQDTQYF
cdr3_nt: TGTGCCAGCAGTTACGACTCCCAAGATACGCAGTATTTT

j_call: TRBJ2-5
cdr3_length: 13
d_call: NA
v_call: TRBV6-5
clone_size: NA
cdr3_aa: CASSPVYEETQYF
cdr3_nt: TGTGCCAGCAGCCCGGTTTATGAAGAGACCCAGTACTTC

j_call: TRBJ2-3
cdr3_length: 16
d_call: NA
v_call: TRBV11-2
clone_size: NA
cdr3_aa: CASSFSRGYRTDTQYF
cdr3_nt: TGTGCCAGCAGCTTCTCGCGGGGCTACCGCACAGATACGCAGTATTTT

j_call: TRBJ1-5
cdr3_length: 14
d_call: NA
v_call: TRBV7-2
clone_size: NA
cdr3_aa: CASSSQVGDQPQHF
cdr3_nt: TGTGCCAGCAGCTCTCAGGTAGGGGATCAGCCCCAGCATTTT

j_call: TRBJ1-4
cdr3_length: 14
d_call: TRBD1
v_call: TRBV7-2
clone_size: once
cdr3_aa: CASSLKGAGEKLFF
cdr3_nt: TGTGCCAGCAGCTTAAAGGGGGCGGGAGAAAAACTGTTTTTT

j_call: TRBJ2-2
cdr3_length: 17
d_call: TRBD2
v_call: TRBV7-8
clone_size: once
cdr3_aa: CASSLGLAIGYTGELFF
cdr3_nt: TGTGCCAGCAGCTTGGGACTAGCGATAGGATACACCGGGGAGCTGTTTTTT

j_call: TRBJ2-1
cdr3_length: 20
d_call: TRBD2
v_call: TRBV9
clone_size: once
cdr3_aa: CASSNSRGLAGGSSYNEQFF
cdr3_nt: TGTGCCAGCAGCAATAGCCGTGGACTAGCGGGAGGTAGTTCCTACAATGAGCAGTTCTTC

j_call: TRBJ2-3
cdr3_length: 16
d_call: TRBD2
v_call: TRBV9
clone_size: NA
cdr3_aa: CASSVDTSGRIDTQYF
cdr3_nt: TGTGCCAGCAGCGTAGATACTAGCGGGAGGATAGATACGCAGTATTTT

j_call: TRBJ2-1
cdr3_length: 15
d_call: NA
v_call: TRBV5-6
clone_size: once
cdr3_aa: CASSLYGTVFGKQFF
cdr3_nt: TGTGCCAGCAGCTTATACGGGACTGTCTTCGGAAAGCAGTTCTTC

j_call: TRBJ2-1
cdr3_length: 14
d_call: TRBD2
v_call: TRBV6-5
clone_size: NA
cdr3_aa: CASTSGSSYNEQFF
cdr3_nt: TGTGCCAGCACTAGCGGGTCCTCCTACAATGAGCAGTTCTTC

j_call: TRBJ2-1
cdr3_length: 14
d_call: NA
v_call: TRBV6-2/TRBV6-3
clone_size: NA
cdr3_aa: CASSYFIRGNEQFF
cdr3_nt: TGTGCCAGCAGTTACTTTATCCGAGGGAATGAGCAGTTCTTC

j_call: TRBJ2-5
cdr3_length: 16
d_call: NA
v_call: TRBV6-5
clone_size: NA
cdr3_aa: CASSYPSPTGRETQYF
cdr3_nt: TGTGCCAGCAGTTACCCTTCGCCCACAGGGCGCGAGACCCAGTACTTC

j_call: TRBJ1-4
cdr3_length: 16
d_call: NA
v_call: TRBV19
clone_size: NA
cdr3_aa: CASSDSPGVTNEKLFF
cdr3_nt: TGTGCCAGTAGCGATTCTCCAGGGGTGACTAATGAAAAACTGTTTTTT

j_call: TRBJ1-2
cdr3_length: 15
d_call: NA
v_call: TRBV21-1
clone_size: few
cdr3_aa: CASSKAGQGSSGYTF
cdr3_nt: TGTGCCAGCAGCAAAGCGGGACAGGGGTCTAGTGGCTACACCTTC

j_call: TRBJ1-5
cdr3_length: 15
d_call: NA
v_call: TRBV27
clone_size: NA
cdr3_aa: CASRFVARGNQPQHF
cdr3_nt: TGTGCCAGCAGATTCGTAGCCAGAGGCAATCAGCCCCAGCATTTT

j_call: TRBJ2-2
cdr3_length: 16
d_call: TRBD1
v_call: TRBV24-1
clone_size: NA
cdr3_aa: CATSDADRGRTGELFF
cdr3_nt: TGTGCCACCAGTGACGCTGACAGGGGGAGAACCGGGGAGCTGTTTTTT

j_call: TRBJ1-2
cdr3_length: 12
d_call: NA
v_call: TRBV2
clone_size: NA
cdr3_aa: CASIGEHYGYTF
cdr3_nt: TGTGCCAGTATCGGGGAACACTATGGCTACACCTTC

j_call: TRBJ2-1
cdr3_length: 15
d_call: TRBD2
v_call: TRBV5-4
clone_size: NA
cdr3_aa: CASSWKREFEDEQFF
cdr3_nt: TGTGCCAGCAGCTGGAAGCGGGAGTTCGAGGATGAGCAGTTCTTC

j_call: TRBJ2-6
cdr3_length: 17
d_call: NA
v_call: TRBV4-1
clone_size: NA
cdr3_aa: CASSQYPRGSGANVLTF
cdr3_nt: TGCGCCAGCAGCCAATATCCTAGGGGCTCTGGGGCCAACGTCCTGACTTTC

j_call: TRBJ1-2
cdr3_length: 16
d_call: NA
v_call: TRBV5-6
clone_size: NA
cdr3_aa: CASSPIDPETNYGYTF
cdr3_nt: TGTGCCAGCAGCCCTATTGACCCGGAGACTAACTATGGCTACACCTTC

j_call: TRBJ2-5
cdr3_length: 13
d_call: NA
v_call: TRBV14
clone_size: NA
cdr3_aa: CASSPGVYQTQYF
cdr3_nt: TGTGCCAGCAGCCCGGGAGTTTATCAGACCCAGTACTTC

j_call: TRBJ2-3
cdr3_length: 16
d_call: TRBD1
v_call: TRBV15
clone_size: once
cdr3_aa: CATSKGQGSLTDTQYF
cdr3_nt: TGTGCCACCAGCAAAGGACAGGGTTCTCTCACAGATACGCAGTATTTT

j_call: TRBJ2-1
cdr3_length: 16
d_call: TRBD1
v_call: TRBV19
clone_size: NA
cdr3_aa: CASSMQGQGAYNEQFF
cdr3_nt: TGTGCCAGTAGTATGCAAGGGCAGGGGGCCTACAATGAGCAGTTCTTC

j_call: TRBJ2-2
cdr3_length: 20
d_call: NA
v_call: TRBV6-6
clone_size: NA
cdr3_aa: CASSPPGAGGRAWYTGELFF
cdr3_nt: TGTGCCAGCAGTCCCCCGGGGGCTGGCGGGAGAGCCTGGTACACCGGGGAGCTGTTTTTT

j_call: TRBJ1-1
cdr3_length: 11
d_call: NA
v_call: TRBV6-6
clone_size: NA
cdr3_aa: CASSYGQQAFF
cdr3_nt: TGTGCCAGCAGTTACGGACAGCAAGCTTTCTTT

j_call: TRBJ2-5
cdr3_length: 12
d_call: NA
v_call: TRBV29-1
clone_size: NA
cdr3_aa: CSVGSFGETQYF
cdr3_nt: TGCAGCGTTGGGTCCTTCGGGGAGACCCAGTACTTC

j_call: TRBJ2-1
cdr3_length: 14
d_call: TRBD2
v_call: TRBV24-1
clone_size: NA
cdr3_aa: CATSSGRNYNEQFF
cdr3_nt: TGTGCCACCAGCAGCGGGAGGAATTACAATGAGCAGTTCTTC

j_call: TRBJ2-1
cdr3_length: 15
d_call: TRBD1
v_call: TRBV19
clone_size: NA
cdr3_aa: CASSQDRGTLNEQFF
cdr3_nt: TGTGCCAGTAGTCAAGACAGGGGGACTTTAAATGAGCAGTTCTTC

j_call: TRBJ2-3
cdr3_length: 19
d_call: TRBD2
v_call: TRBV11-3
clone_size: NA
cdr3_aa: CASSEVEGLAGVGTDTQYF
cdr3_nt: TGTGCCAGCAGCGAAGTAGAGGGACTAGCGGGAGTCGGGACAGATACGCAGTATTTT

j_call: TRBJ1-5
cdr3_length: 14
d_call: TRBD1
v_call: TRBV5-6
clone_size: once
cdr3_aa: CASSMGQGYQPQHF
cdr3_nt: TGTGCCAGCAGCATGGGACAGGGCTATCAGCCCCAGCATTTT

j_call: TRBJ2-3
cdr3_length: 11
d_call: NA
v_call: TRBV2
clone_size: NA
cdr3_aa: CASGPADTQYF
cdr3_nt: TGTGCCAGCGGCCCCGCAGATACGCAGTATTTT

j_call: TRBJ2-1
cdr3_length: 18
d_call: TRBD1
v_call: TRBV11-3
clone_size: NA
cdr3_aa: CASSRRGQGSLSYNEQFF
cdr3_nt: TGTGCCAGCAGCCGAAGAGGACAGGGGAGTTTGTCCTACAATGAGCAGTTCTTC